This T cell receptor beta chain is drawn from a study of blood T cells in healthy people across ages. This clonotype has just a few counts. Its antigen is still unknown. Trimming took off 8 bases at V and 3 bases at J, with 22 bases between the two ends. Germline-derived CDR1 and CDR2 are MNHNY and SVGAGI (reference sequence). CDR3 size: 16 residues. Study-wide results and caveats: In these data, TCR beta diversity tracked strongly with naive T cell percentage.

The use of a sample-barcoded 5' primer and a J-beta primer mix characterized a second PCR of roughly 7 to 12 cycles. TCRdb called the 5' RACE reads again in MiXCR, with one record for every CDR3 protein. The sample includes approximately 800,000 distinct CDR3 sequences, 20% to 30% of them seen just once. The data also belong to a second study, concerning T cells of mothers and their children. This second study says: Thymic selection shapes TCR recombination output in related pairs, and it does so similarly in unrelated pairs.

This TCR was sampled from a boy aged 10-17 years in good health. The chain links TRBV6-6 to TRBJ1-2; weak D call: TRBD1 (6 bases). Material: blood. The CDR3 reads CASGSVTGGSDYGYTF. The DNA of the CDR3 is TGTGCCAGCGGGTCTGTGACAGGAGGTTCTGACTATGGCTACACCTTC.